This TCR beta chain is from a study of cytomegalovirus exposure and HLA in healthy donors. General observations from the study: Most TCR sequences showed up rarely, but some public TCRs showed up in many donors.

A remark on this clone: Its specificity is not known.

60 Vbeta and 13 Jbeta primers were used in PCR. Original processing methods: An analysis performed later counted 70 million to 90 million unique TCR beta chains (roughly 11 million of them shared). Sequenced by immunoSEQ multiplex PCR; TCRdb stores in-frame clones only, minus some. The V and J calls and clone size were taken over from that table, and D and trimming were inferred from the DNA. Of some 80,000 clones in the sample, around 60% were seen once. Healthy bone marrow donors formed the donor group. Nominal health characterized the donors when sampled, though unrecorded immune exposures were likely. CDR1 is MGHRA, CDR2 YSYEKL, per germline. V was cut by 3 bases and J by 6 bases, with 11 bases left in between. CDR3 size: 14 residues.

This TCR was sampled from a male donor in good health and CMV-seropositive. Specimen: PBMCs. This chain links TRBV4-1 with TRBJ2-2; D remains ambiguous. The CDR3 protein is CASSQENGPGELFF. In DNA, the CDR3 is TGCGCCAGCAGCCAGGAGAACGGTCCCGGGGAGCTGTTTTTT.